These T cell receptor beta chains were read from a single sample in a study of T cells in localized non-small cell lung cancer. Assay: immunoSEQ multiplex PCR; the TCRdb copy retains only in-frame clones and omits some. The profile covers more than 2,500 clones, with approximately 25% appearing a single time and about 20% taken by the ten largest. The specimen comprised lung tumor tissue, sampled before any cancer treatment. The receptor set was obtained from a man aged 35-69 years with stage I lung adenocarcinoma. Both conserved end residues are part of each CDR3. The D gene is left open where the match is weak. Clone sizes are given selectively: once, few, many, or a class where the clone is expanded.

>TRBJ2-2|NA|TRBV6-8|few
CASSARQGGGSFGELFF
TGTGCCAGCAGTGCCCGACAGGGCGGGGGATCATTCGGGGAGCTGTTTTTT
>TRBJ2-1|NA|TRBV6-8|NA
CASTRGYNEQFF
TGTGCCAGCACCCGAGGCTACAATGAGCAGTTCTTC
>TRBJ1-4|NA|TRBV14|few
CASSAWGSEKLFF
TGTGCCAGCAGTGCGTGGGGATCTGAAAAACTGTTTTTT
>TRBJ1-1|NA|TRBV19|NA
CASSGGFPPTEAFF
TGTGCCAGTAGTGGGGGCTTCCCTCCTACTGAAGCTTTCTTT
>TRBJ1-3|NA|TRBV6-8|medium-sized
CASSLELDTIYF
TGTGCCAGCAGTTTGGAATTGGACACCATATATTTT
>TRBJ2-1|TRBD2|TRBV19|NA
CASTPAGTSGNNEQFF
TGTGCCAGTACCCCCGCTGGGACTAGCGGAAACAATGAGCAGTTCTTC
>TRBJ2-6|NA|TRBV11-3|medium-sized
CASSLEVRRGANVLTF
TGTGCCAGCAGCTTAGAAGTACGGAGAGGGGCCAACGTCCTGACTTTC
>TRBJ2-5|NA|TRBV6-8|few
CATQPNQETQYF
TGTGCCACACAGCCCAACCAAGAGACCCAGTACTTC
>TRBJ2-3|NA|TRBV6-8|NA
CASKIGIADTQYF
TGTGCCAGCAAAATAGGGATCGCAGATACGCAGTATTTT
>TRBJ2-4|NA|TRBV11-3|NA
CASSSLQGLLNIQYF
TGTGCCAGCAGCTCCTTACAGGGTTTACTGAACATTCAGTACTTC
>TRBJ1-1|TRBD1|TRBV9|NA
CASSVAGGAGTEAFF
TGTGCCAGCAGCGTAGCAGGGGGCGCAGGCACTGAAGCTTTCTTT
>TRBJ2-2|NA|TRBV12-5|NA
CASARRYGTGELFF
TGTGCTAGTGCCAGGAGATACGGCACCGGGGAGCTGTTTTTT
>TRBJ2-3|NA|TRBV25-1|NA
CASSLMAGTDTQYF
TGTGCCAGCAGTCTTATGGCGGGCACAGATACGCAGTATTTT
>TRBJ2-1|TRBD1|TRBV9|NA
CASSTPGQGIDEQFF
TGTGCCAGCAGTACGCCGGGACAGGGTATAGATGAGCAGTTCTTC
>TRBJ2-3|NA|TRBV11-3|few
CASSLGLDWTDTQYF
TGTGCCAGCAGCTTAGGGCTGGACTGGACAGATACGCAGTATTTT
>TRBJ2-1|TRBD2|TRBV6-8|few
CASISTSLATYNEQFF
TGTGCCAGCATTTCGACTAGCCTCGCGACCTACAATGAGCAGTTCTTC
>TRBJ1-1|NA|TRBV12-5|few
CAGHLDTEAFF
TGTGCCGGCCACTTGGACACTGAAGCTTTCTTT
>TRBJ2-5|TRBD2|TRBV6-8|few
CAIVGLAGVSAQETQYF
TGTGCCATAGTGGGACTAGCGGGAGTGTCGGCGCAAGAGACCCAGTACTTC
>TRBJ1-1|TRBD1|TRBV6-8|few
CASWPVFGQGGSEAFF
TGTGCCAGCTGGCCTGTTTTCGGACAGGGGGGGTCTGAAGCTTTCTTT
>TRBJ2-3|NA|TRBV19|once
CASSIGVAITDTQYF
TGTGCCAGTAGTATCGGGGTAGCCATCACAGATACGCAGTATTTT
>TRBJ2-1|TRBD2|TRBV14|NA
CASSVRGGLAAYNEQFF
TGTGCCAGCAGCGTGCGAGGGGGACTAGCGGCCTACAATGAGCAGTTCTTC
>TRBJ2-3|NA|TRBV11-3|many
CASRRGSSSTDTQYF
TGTGCCAGCAGAAGAGGGAGCTCTAGCACAGATACGCAGTATTTT
>TRBJ1-2|NA|TRBV6-8|NA
CASSSQGGANYGYTF
TGTGCCAGCAGTTCCCAGGGAGGGGCTAACTATGGCTACACCTTC
>TRBJ1-4|NA|TRBV19|NA
CASQGWANEKLFF
TGTGCCAGCCAGGGATGGGCTAATGAAAAACTGTTTTTT